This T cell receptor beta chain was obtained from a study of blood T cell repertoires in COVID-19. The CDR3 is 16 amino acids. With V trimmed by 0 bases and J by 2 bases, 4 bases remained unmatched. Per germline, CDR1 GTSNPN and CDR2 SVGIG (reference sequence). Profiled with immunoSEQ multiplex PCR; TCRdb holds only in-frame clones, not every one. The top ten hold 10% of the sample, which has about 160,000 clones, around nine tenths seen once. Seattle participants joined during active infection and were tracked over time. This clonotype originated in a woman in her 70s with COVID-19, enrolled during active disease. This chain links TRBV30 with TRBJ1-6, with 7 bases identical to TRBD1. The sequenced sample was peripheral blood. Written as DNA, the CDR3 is TGTGCCTGGAGTGTATACAGGGGAACCTATAATTCACCCCTCCACTTT. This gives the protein CAWSVYRGTYNSPLHF.